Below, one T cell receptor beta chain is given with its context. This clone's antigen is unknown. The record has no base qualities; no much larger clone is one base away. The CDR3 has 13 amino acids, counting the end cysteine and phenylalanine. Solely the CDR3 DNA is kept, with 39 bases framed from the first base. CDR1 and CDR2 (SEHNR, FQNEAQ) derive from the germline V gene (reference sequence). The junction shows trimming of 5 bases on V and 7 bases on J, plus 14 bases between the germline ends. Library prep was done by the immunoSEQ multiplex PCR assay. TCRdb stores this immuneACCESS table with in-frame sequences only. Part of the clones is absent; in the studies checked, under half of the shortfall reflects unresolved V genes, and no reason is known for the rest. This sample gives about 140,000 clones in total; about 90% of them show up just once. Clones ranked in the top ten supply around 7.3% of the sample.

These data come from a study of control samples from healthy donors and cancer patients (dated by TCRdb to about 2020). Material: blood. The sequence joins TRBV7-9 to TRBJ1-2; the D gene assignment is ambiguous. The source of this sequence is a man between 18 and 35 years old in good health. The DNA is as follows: TGTGCCAGCAGCGACTCGGGATCGGCTGGCTACACCTTC. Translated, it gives CASSDSGSAGYTF.